A single sample is the source of the 22 T cell receptor beta chains below, sequenced in a study of CD8+ T cells in alopecia areata. Treatment noted: oral pan-JAK inhibitor, 5-10 mg twice daily. Extraction and reverse transcription of RNA yielded cDNA as the sequencing template. Repertoires were generated with immunoSEQ multiplex PCR, while TCRdb's copy carries only in-frame clones and drops some. The data contain 150,000 to 200,000 clones, over 55% of them singletons. The sequenced sample was CD4+ T cells sorted from blood, obtained at week 24, from a patient treated with tofacitinib. All receptors come from a human donor with alopecia areata.

This clone was observed a handful of times. The CDR3 nucleotides read TGCGCCAGCACCGCACGACGGGGGGCCTACGAGCAGTACTTC. It encodes CASTARRGAYEQYF. The rearrangement uses TRBV10-2 and TRBJ2-7; TRBD2 aligns across 7 bases. This CDR3 contains 14 residues. The germline V gene encodes CDR1 WSHSY and CDR2 SAAADI. V shed 7 bases, J shed 2 bases, and the junction held 8 bases outside the gene matches.

This clone was seen only a few times. At the DNA level, this CDR3 is encoded by other sequences in the same sample as well. This chain uses TRBV7-6 with TRBJ2-7, with 9 nucleotides matching TRBD1. Trimming at V came to 5 bases and at J to 2 bases, leaving 4 bases not matched to a gene. This CDR3 region has 14 residues. Germline CDR1 is SGHVS and CDR2 is FNYEAQ. This CDR3 is CASSLDRGPYEQYF. The CDR3 bases are TGTGCCAGCAGCCTGGACAGGGGCCCCTACGAGCAGTACTTC.

The rearrangement joins TRBV5-1 to TRBJ1-6; D remains ambiguous. Trimming pared 1 base from V and 9 bases from J, leaving 8 bases between. The CDR3 is 13 residues long. Germline assignment: CDR1 SGHRS and CDR2 YFSETQ. The CDR3 nucleotides are TGCGCCAGCAGCTTGAAGGTGGGTTCACCCCTCCACTTT. It yields the protein CASSLKVGSPLHF. The full variable domain, completed using reference TRBV5-1 and TRBJ1-6, is KAGVTQTPRYLIKTRGQQVTLSCSPISGHRSVSWYQQTPGQGLQFLFEYFSETQRNKGNFPGRFSGRQFSNSRSEMNVSTLELGDSALYLCASSLKVGSPLHFGNGTRLTVT.

The chain employs TRBV5-4 and TRBJ2-3, with 9 nucleotides matching TRBD2. The CDR3 runs to 17 residues. The germline V gene has CDR1 SGHNT and CDR2 YYREEE (reference sequence). The ends lost 0 bases at V and 3 bases at J; junction bases unmatched: 8. This chain's CDR3 is CASSLAGAGGRTDTQYF. The CDR3 bases are TGTGCCAGCAGCTTGGCCGGAGCGGGGGGCAGAACAGATACGCAGTATTTT.

The chain carries TRBV10-1 and TRBJ2-1; TRBD2 aligns across 13 bases. With 4 bases clipped from V and 10 bases from J, the junction kept 7 bases outside the gene matches. Germline CDR1 reads WNHNN; CDR2 reads SYGVQD (reference sequence). The CDR3 consists of 15 residues. CDR3 nucleotide sequence: TGCGCCAGCAGTGGCCGGACTAGCGGGAGAAAGGAGCAGTTCTTC. Translating it yields CASSGRTSGRKEQFF.

The V and J genes are TRBV9 and TRBJ1-3; D gene unclear. The CDR3 contains 14 residues. Germline loops: CDR1 SGDLS, CDR2 YYNGEE. Trimming took 0 bases from V and 7 from J, leaving 11 bases between them. The CDR3 reads CASSVELVTNTIYF. The CDR3 DNA follows: TGTGCCAGCAGCGTAGAGCTGGTTACTAACACCATATATTTT.

The rearrangement links TRBV7-9 to TRBJ1-1; TRBD1 agrees at 7 bases. In germline, CDR1 is SEHNR, CDR2 FQNEAQ (reference sequence). This CDR3 has 16 amino acids. Trimming removed 5 bases from V and 1 base from J; junction bases left unmatched: 10. The CDR3: CASSRGLDRTNTEAFF. Written as DNA, the CDR3 is TGTGCCAGCAGCCGCGGGTTGGACAGGACGAACACTGAAGCTTTCTTT.

The rearrangement links TRBV30 to TRBJ1-2; no reliable D call. V was pared by 0 bases and J by 4 bases, with 12 bases between. Germline V gene data show CDR1 as GTSNPN and CDR2 as SVGIG (reference sequence). This CDR3 spans 14 amino acids. The CDR3 sequence is CAWSVKGGSYGYTF. CDR3 coding DNA: TGTGCCTGGAGTGTAAAAGGTGGCAGCTATGGCTACACCTTC.

A few counts support this clone. The chain has TRBV9 and TRBJ2-2, with a tentative D call TRBD1 (5 bases). Per germline, CDR1 SGDLS and CDR2 YYNGEE. CDR3 length: 15 residues. Between the trimmed V and J ends, which lost 0 bases and 0 bases, there was a span of 6 bases. The CDR3 bases are TGTGCCAGCAGCGTAGGGGGCGCGAACACCGGGGAGCTGTTTTTT. Its translation is CASSVGGANTGELFF.

The chain uses TRBV29-1 and TRBJ2-2, with D perhaps TRBD2 (7 bases). The CDR3 sequence is 13 residues long. The germline CDR1 and CDR2 sequences are SQVTM and ANQGSEA. V shed 6 bases and J shed 5 bases, with 13 bases lying between them. The CDR3 bases are TGCAGCGTCACCAGGGGAGGGACCGGGGAGCTGTTTTTT. Residues: CSVTRGGTGELFF.

The chain couples TRBV5-6 to TRBJ2-1; D unclear. V lost 1 base and J 9 bases, leaving 8 bases between the germline ends. This CDR3 contains 12 residues. Germline loops: CDR1 SGHDT, CDR2 YYEEEE. The CDR3 protein is CASSLPMGEQFF. The CDR3 nucleotides read TGTGCCAGCAGCTTGCCTATGGGTGAGCAGTTCTTC.

This chain links TRBV29-1 with TRBJ2-3, with unresolved D. The V and J ends lost 4 bases and 2 bases respectively, with 7 bases between them. This CDR3 has 12 residues. CDR1 and CDR2 from the germline V gene are SQVTM and ANQGSEA. CDR3 protein: CSVGEVTDTQYF. As DNA, the CDR3 is TGCAGCGTTGGCGAGGTCACAGATACGCAGTATTTT.

This clone turned up a few times. CDR3 sequence: CASSPSPGQLNTEAFF. CDR3 DNA sequence: TGCGCCAGCAGCCCTAGTCCGGGACAGCTGAACACTGAAGCTTTCTTT. J is TRBJ1-1 and V is TRBV5-1, with 7 nucleotides matching TRBD1. CDR3 length equals 16 residues. The germline CDR1 and CDR2 sequences are SGHRS and YFSETQ. With 4 bases clipped from V and 0 bases from J, the junction kept 9 bases outside the gene matches.

This chain links TRBV19 with TRBJ1-6, with D uncertain. CDR1 LNHDA and CDR2 SQIVND come from the germline V gene (reference sequence). The CDR3 is made up of 15 amino acids. Trimming stripped 5 bases from V and 9 bases from J, with 17 bases between. Written as DNA, the CDR3 is TGTGCCAGTAGTCGGAGCATCGATGGAAGTTCACCCCTCCACTTT. Its protein product is CASSRSIDGSSPLHF.

This clone was seen a few times. J is TRBJ1-6 and V is TRBV5-6; perhaps TRBD1 as D (5 bases). The ends were cut back, 0 bases at V and 12 bases at J, with 16 bases in the middle. The CDR3 totals 15 residues. Looked up from germline, CDR1 is SGHDT and CDR2 is YYEEEE. The CDR3 DNA sequence: TGTGCCAGCAGCTTGGATGGATCGGGACTCAAACCCCTCCACTTT. As protein: CASSLDGSGLKPLHF.

Turning to this clone: This sample includes further DNA sequences coding for the same CDR3. This chain links TRBV20-1 with TRBJ2-5, with D hard to call. The CDR3 is 11 residues long. V shed 3 bases and J shed 6 bases, with 8 bases lying between them. Germline loops: CDR1 DFQATT, CDR2 SNEGSKA (reference sequence). DNA for the CDR3: TGCAGTGCTAGCGGGTTTCAGACCCAGTACTTC. Its translation: CSASGFQTQYF.

The chain combines TRBV27 with TRBJ2-5; 8 nucleotides line up with TRBD1. The CDR3 extends over 14 amino acids. The germline V gene has CDR1 MNHEY and CDR2 SMNVEV (reference sequence). With V trimmed by 5 bases and J by 5 bases, 7 bases remained unmatched. This chain's CDR3 is CASSRGQVPETQYF. The CDR3 DNA sequence: TGTGCCAGCAGTAGGGGACAGGTCCCTGAGACCCAGTACTTC.

In its sample, this clone was seen once. This chain links TRBV10-1 with TRBJ2-5, with TRBD1 matching 7 bases. The germline CDR1 and CDR2 sequences are WNHNN and SYGVQD (reference sequence). There are 15 residues in the CDR3. Trimming at V came to 5 bases and at J to 5 bases, leaving 11 bases not matched to a gene. CDR3 in amino acids: CASSPRQGGAETQYF. The CDR3 coding sequence is TGCGCCAGCAGTCCCCGACAGGGCGGCGCGGAGACCCAGTACTTC.

This chain links TRBV19 with TRBJ2-7; tentatively, D is TRBD1 (6 bases). Germline lookup yields CDR1 LNHDA and CDR2 SQIVND (reference sequence). The V end was cut by 5 bases, the J end by 3 bases, with 17 bases between. CDR3 length: 15 amino acids. This CDR3 reads CASSPTGRLDYEQYF. The CDR3 DNA reads as TGTGCCAGTAGTCCCACAGGGCGTCTCGACTACGAGCAGTACTTC. Using reference TRBV19 and TRBJ2-7 for the parts outside the CDR3, the full variable domain is DGGITQSPKYLFRKEGQNVTLSCEQNLNHDAMYWYRQDPGQGLRLIYYSQIVNDFQKGDIAEGYSVSREKKESFPLTVTSAQKNPTAFYLCASSPTGRLDYEQYFGPGTRLTVT.

The rearrangement uses TRBV5-6 and TRBJ2-4, with D possibly matching TRBD1 (6 bases). This CDR3 is 16 amino acids long. Germline V lookup: CDR1 SGHDT, CDR2 YYEEEE. Trimming left V 4 bases short and J 0 bases short, with 14 bases between. CDR3 protein: CASSPGTKGAKNIQYF. The CDR3, as DNA: TGTGCCAGCAGCCCGGGGACAAAGGGAGCCAAAAACATTCAGTACTTC. Full variable domain (rest looked up from reference TRBV5-6 and TRBJ2-4): DAGVTQSPTHLIKTRGQQVTLRCSPKSGHDTVSWYQQALGQGPQFIFQYYEEEERQRGNFPDRFSGHQFPNYSSELNVNALLLGDSALYLCASSPGTKGAKNIQYFGAGTRLSVL.

Only a few counts were recorded for this clone. This chain connects TRBV15 to TRBJ2-1; TRBD2 matches 9 bases. The CDR3 is 16 amino acids. J lost 9 bases, V lost 1 base, and 10 bases had no gene match. CDR1 is LNHNV, CDR2 YYDKDF, per germline (reference sequence). The DNA of the CDR3 is TGTGCCACCAGCAGAGCGGGTAGCGGGGGATTCGGTGAGCAGTTCTTC. This codes for CATSRAGSGGFGEQFF.

The genes are TRBV5-1 and TRBJ2-7; tentative D call: TRBD1 (6 bases). The CDR3 spans 13 residues. Germline-derived CDR1 and CDR2 are SGHRS and YFSETQ. Trimming stripped 2 bases from V and 3 bases from J, with 9 bases between. The CDR3 here is CASSLEQGYEQYF. The CDR3 DNA reads TGCGCCAGCAGCTTAGAACAGGGCTACGAGCAGTACTTC.